One and the same sample provided the 18 T cell receptor beta chains below, sequenced in a study of T cell changes during pregnancy in multiple sclerosis. The repertoire was sequenced with immunoSEQ multiplex PCR; TCRdb's copy has only in-frame clones and lacks some. The sample includes over 55,000 clones, 85% to 95% of them seen just once. The material was CD8+ T cells from peripheral blood mononuclear cells, obtained in the third trimester of pregnancy. These receptors were taken from a female donor in good health, enrolled as a control in a pregnancy study.

Here the CDR3 DNA reads TGTGCCAGCAGTCCAGAAACCTCGGGACAGACCTTCACAGATACGCAGTATTTT. Its translation is CASSPETSGQTFTDTQYF. V gene TRBV27 combines with J gene TRBJ2-3, with 7 bases matching TRBD1. The V segment lost 5 bases and the J segment 2 bases; nucleotides outside the gene matches: 16. Germline CDR1 and CDR2: MNHEY and SMNVEV (reference sequence). The CDR3 loop spans 18 amino acids.

The V gene is TRBV6-5, the J gene TRBJ2-3; TRBD2 matches at 7 bases. V lost 5 bases to trimming and J lost 6 bases; unmatched junction nucleotides: 8. From germline, CDR1 is MNHEY and CDR2 SVGAGI. CDR3 length: 14 residues. CDR3 loop: CASSQGLLSDTQYF. CDR3 in DNA: TGTGCCAGCAGTCAGGGACTACTTAGCGATACGCAGTATTTT.

The rearrangement joins TRBV19 to TRBJ2-3; D gene unclear. This CDR3 spans 14 amino acids. Germline CDR1 LNHDA, CDR2 SQIVND (reference sequence). Trimming took off 3 bases at V and 4 bases at J, with 11 bases between the two ends. In DNA, the CDR3 is TGTGCCAGTAGTATGTTACAGCCGGCAGATACGCAGTATTTT. Protein product: CASSMLQPADTQYF.

DNA for the CDR3: TGTGCCAGCGTAGCAGCGAGAGCTTTCTTT. Protein: CASVAARAFF. The chain uses TRBV6-6 and TRBJ1-1; D unresolved. The CDR3 is made up of 10 amino acids. CDR1 and CDR2 (germline): MNHNY, SVGAGI (reference sequence). V gave up 8 bases and J gave up 10 bases, with 11 bases separating them.

This chain joins TRBV27 and TRBJ1-2; 8 positions match TRBD1. V was pared by 2 bases and J by 0 bases, with 2 bases of the junction left unmatched. The CDR3 sequence is 15 residues long. CDR1 and CDR2 (germline): MNHEY, SMNVEV (reference sequence). CDR3 sequence (DNA): TGTGCCAGCAGTTTAGACAGGGGAGCTAACTATGGCTACACCTTC. Its translation: CASSLDRGANYGYTF.

This clone was picked up one time. The V and J genes are TRBV2 and TRBJ2-7, with 9 bases identical to TRBD1. V was clipped by 7 bases and J by 6 bases; unmatched bases: 7. The CDR3 runs to 13 residues. Germline loops: CDR1 SNHLY, CDR2 FYNNEI. The CDR3 spells CASMGGQGSEQYF. The CDR3 DNA reads TGTGCCAGCATGGGGGGACAGGGAAGCGAGCAGTACTTC.

This clone was found once. The V gene is TRBV11-3, the J gene TRBJ2-2, with D perhaps TRBD1 (5 bases). The CDR3 is made up of 12 amino acids. Germline loops: CDR1 SGHNT, CDR2 YENEEA. V dropped 5 bases and J dropped 8 bases, with 9 bases sitting between them. CDR3 coding DNA: TGTGCCAGCAGCCCAGGGCCTGGGGAGCTGTTTTTT. Encoded protein: CASSPGPGELFF. Full variable domain (remainder filled in from reference TRBV11-3 and TRBJ2-2): EAGVVQSPRYKIIEKKQPVAFWCNPISGHNTLYWYLQNLGQGPELLIRYENEEAVDDSQLPKDRFSAERLKGVDSTLKIQPAELGDSAVYLCASSPGPGELFFGEGSRLTVL.

The chain uses TRBV5-4 and TRBJ2-7; no reliable D call. CDR1 is SGHNT and CDR2 is YYREEE in the germline V gene (reference sequence). The germline V and J ends were trimmed by 0 bases and 2 bases, with 9 bases remaining between them. The CDR3 is made up of 14 amino acids. The CDR3 DNA is TGTGCCAGCAGCTTGGTCCCCGGAGCCTACGAGCAGTACTTC. It is translated as CASSLVPGAYEQYF.

V gene TRBV5-1 combines with J gene TRBJ2-5; the match to TRBD2 covers 10 bases. The V gene's germline CDR1 is SGHRS and CDR2 YFSETQ. The V segment lost 4 bases and the J segment 5 bases; nucleotides outside the gene matches: 14. The CDR3 is 17 residues long. In DNA form, the CDR3 reads TGCGCCAGCAGCCAAACGACGGCTAGCGGGAGCGGGGAGACCCAGTACTTC. Protein product: CASSQTTASGSGETQYF.

The V call is TRBV6-6, the J call TRBJ2-7, with TRBD1 identical over 8 bases. The CDR3 length is 13 residues. The V segment lost 5 bases and the J segment 4 bases; nucleotides outside the gene matches: 4. The germline V gene encodes CDR1 MNHNY and CDR2 SVGAGI (reference sequence). CDR3 DNA: TGTGCCAGCAGTCCCGGGACAGGATACGAGCAGTACTTC. It encodes CASSPGTGYEQYF.

The chain uses TRBV9 and TRBJ2-1; 10 bases fit TRBD1. V gave up 4 bases and J gave up 8 bases; unmatched junction bases: 12. The CDR3 is made up of 16 amino acids. Looked up from germline, CDR1 is SGDLS and CDR2 is YYNGEE. The CDR3 here is CASSSQTGTGDDEQFF. DNA for the CDR3: TGTGCCAGCAGCTCGCAGACCGGGACAGGGGACGATGAGCAGTTCTTC.

V usage is TRBV7-9 and J usage is TRBJ1-5; maybe TRBD1 (5 bases). The V end lost 3 bases, the J end lost 4 bases, and 10 bases lay between the germline ends. Germline assignment: CDR1 SEHNR and CDR2 FQNEAQ (reference sequence). This CDR3 has 14 amino acids. CDR3 nucleotide sequence: TGTGCCAGCAGCTTCGGGGGAAGAAATCAGCCCCAGCATTTT. Translated, it gives CASSFGGRNQPQHF.

This sequence joins TRBV7-2 and TRBJ1-1; 9 positions agree with TRBD1. V was clipped by 5 bases and J by 11 bases; unmatched bases: 12. The CDR3 loop spans 14 amino acids. From germline, CDR1 is SGHTA and CDR2 FQGNSA. The CDR3 reads CASSTSPQGAGAFF. CDR3 sequence (DNA): TGTGCCAGCAGCACTAGCCCACAGGGGGCAGGGGCTTTCTTT.

The chain is built from TRBV10-3 and TRBJ2-1; no firm D call. V lost 0 bases and J lost 0, with 9 bases in between. In germline, CDR1 is ENHRY, CDR2 SYGVKD. The CDR3 runs 16 residues. CDR3 residues: CAISESRLSSYNEQFF. The CDR3 bases are TGTGCCATCAGTGAGTCACGACTGAGCTCCTACAATGAGCAGTTCTTC.

On this clone itself: It is unclear where the CDR3 begins or ends on the DNA, so no DNA is shown, and the CDR3 is as TCRdb lists it. The chain uses TRBV1 and TRBJ2-7; whether TRBD2, the table's D call, matches the DNA was not checked. TRBV1 is a pseudogene segment. Inclusive of both ends, the CDR3 amounts to 16 amino acids. CDR3 region: CTSSQDWASGSYEQYF.

The chain is built from TRBV19 and TRBJ1-6; tentatively, D is TRBD1 (5 bases). V lost 2 bases and J lost 9, with 14 bases in between. Germline CDR1 reads LNHDA; CDR2 reads SQIVND (reference sequence). The CDR3 spans 15 residues. CDR3 residues: CASSIMVRGSSPLHF. In nucleotides, the CDR3 is TGTGCCAGTAGTATAATGGTCCGGGGGAGTTCACCCCTCCACTTT.

The genes are TRBV7-9 and TRBJ2-3; a possible D gene is TRBD2 (6 bases). Germline CDR1 SEHNR, CDR2 FQNEAQ (reference sequence). The length of the CDR3 is 14 residues. Trimming cost V 5 bases and J 4 bases, with 13 bases left between them. CDR3 loop: CASSPRGGADTQYF. DNA for the CDR3: TGTGCCAGCAGCCCGCGAGGAGGGGCAGATACGCAGTATTTT.

The genes are TRBV7-2 and TRBJ2-3, with 13 bases that match TRBD2. From germline, CDR1 is SGHTA and CDR2 FQGNSA. The CDR3 is made up of 18 amino acids. The V segment lost 4 bases and the J segment 4 bases; nucleotides outside the gene matches: 11. The CDR3 region has the DNA TGTGCCAGCAGCTACCTACCGGGACTAGCGGGGAAGGCAGATACGCAGTATTTT. It translates to CASSYLPGLAGKADTQYF.